Below, one TCR beta chain is given with its context. Antigen unknown. This specimen belongs to a study of a mutant IDH1 vaccine in newly diagnosed glioma. Looking at the study overall: Patients got their first vaccination 4-6 weeks after radiotherapy alone, or with temozolomide cycles. Receipt of radiotherapy, temozolomide, or both preceded the study, and most received both. Study outcomes and limitations: Pseudoprogression appears to have had no connection to changes in top peripheral T cell clonotypes.

Looked up from germline, CDR1 is GTSNPN and CDR2 is SVGIG (reference sequence). The CDR3 is 13 residues long. Measured with immunoSEQ multiplex PCR; TCRdb has only the in-frame clones, and not every one. Here the sample spans tens of thousands of clones, 70% to 85% being singletons. As to time point: week 47, end of study. The vaccine gave 300 ug of a 20-mer mutant IDH1 peptide subcutaneously per dose. The chain recombines TRBV30 with TRBJ2-5, with D perhaps TRBD1 or TRBD2 (5 bases each). The J call is doubtful: the DNA matches TRBJ2-7 better. This sample comprised PBMCs, obtained from a glioma patient whose treatment included an IDH1 peptide vaccine. This TCR was recovered from a woman aged 40 to 55 with glioma. Some clones in this sample may be carry-over from other donors' samples. The CDR3 loop is CAWNGQRGGEQYF. CDR3 sequence (DNA): TGTGCCTGGAACGGCCAGAGGGGCGGCGAGCAGTACTTC.